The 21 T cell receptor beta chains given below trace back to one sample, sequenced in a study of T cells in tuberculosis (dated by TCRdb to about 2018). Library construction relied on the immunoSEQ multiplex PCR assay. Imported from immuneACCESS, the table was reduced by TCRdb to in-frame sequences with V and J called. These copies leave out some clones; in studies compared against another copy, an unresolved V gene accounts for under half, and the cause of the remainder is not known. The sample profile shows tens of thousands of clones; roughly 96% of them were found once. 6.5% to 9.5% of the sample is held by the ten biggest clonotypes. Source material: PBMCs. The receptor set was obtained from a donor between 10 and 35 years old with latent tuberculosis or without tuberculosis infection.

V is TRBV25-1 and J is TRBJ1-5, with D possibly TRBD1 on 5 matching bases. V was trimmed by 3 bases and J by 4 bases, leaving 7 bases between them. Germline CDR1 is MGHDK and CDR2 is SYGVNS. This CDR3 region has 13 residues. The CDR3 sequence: CASSDGHNQPQHF. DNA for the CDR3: TGTGCCAGCAGTGACGGACATAATCAGCCCCAGCATTTT.

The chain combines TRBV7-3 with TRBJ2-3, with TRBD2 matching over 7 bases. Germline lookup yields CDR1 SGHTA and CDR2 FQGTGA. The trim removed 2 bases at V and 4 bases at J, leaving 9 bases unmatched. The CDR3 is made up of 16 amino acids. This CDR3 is CASSLGGAGDSDTQYF. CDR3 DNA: TGTGCCAGCAGCTTAGGAGGGGCGGGGGACTCAGATACGCAGTATTTT.

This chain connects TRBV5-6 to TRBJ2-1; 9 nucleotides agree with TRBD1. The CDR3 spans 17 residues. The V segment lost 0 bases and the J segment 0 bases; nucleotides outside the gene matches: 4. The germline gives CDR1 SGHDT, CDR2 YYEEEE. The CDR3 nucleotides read TGTGCCAGCAGCTTGGGGCGGGACAGGGACTCCTACAATGAGCAGTTCTTC. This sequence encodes CASSLGRDRDSYNEQFF.

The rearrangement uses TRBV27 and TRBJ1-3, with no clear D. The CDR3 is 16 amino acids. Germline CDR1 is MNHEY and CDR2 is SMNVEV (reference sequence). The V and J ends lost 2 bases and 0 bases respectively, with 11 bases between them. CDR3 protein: CASSLGPLFSGNTIYF. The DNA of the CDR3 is TGTGCCAGCAGTTTAGGGCCCCTATTCTCTGGAAACACCATATATTTT.

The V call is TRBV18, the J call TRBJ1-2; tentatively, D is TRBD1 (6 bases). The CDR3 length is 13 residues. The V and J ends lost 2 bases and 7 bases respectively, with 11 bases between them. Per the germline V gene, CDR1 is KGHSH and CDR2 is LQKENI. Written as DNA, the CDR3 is TGTGCCAGCTCACCATCAGGGGAGCGTGGCTACACCTTC. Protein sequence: CASSPSGERGYTF.

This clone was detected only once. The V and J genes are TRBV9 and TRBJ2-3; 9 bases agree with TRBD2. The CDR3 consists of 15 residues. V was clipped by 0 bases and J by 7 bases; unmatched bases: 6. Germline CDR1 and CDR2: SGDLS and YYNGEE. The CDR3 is CASSVGGSGRNTQYF. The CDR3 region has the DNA TGTGCCAGCAGCGTAGGGGGTAGCGGGAGAAATACGCAGTATTTT.

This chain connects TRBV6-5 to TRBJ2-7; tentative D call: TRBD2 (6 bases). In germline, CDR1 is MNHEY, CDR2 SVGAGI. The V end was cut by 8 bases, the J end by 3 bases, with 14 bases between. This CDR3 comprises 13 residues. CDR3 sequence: CASSPTGVYEQYF. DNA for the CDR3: TGTGCCAGCTCCCCTACGGGGGTCTACGAGCAGTACTTC.

For the CDR3, the DNA is TGTGCCACCAGCAGTATTAGACTAGCGGGATTCGGGGAGCTGTTTTTT. This codes for CATSSIRLAGFGELFF. The J gene is TRBJ2-2, the V gene TRBV15; TRBD2 matches 11 bases. Germline CDR1 and CDR2: LNHNV and YYDKDF (reference sequence). The CDR3 contains 16 residues. The J segment lost 7 bases and the V segment lost 3 bases, leaving 7 bases of the junction unmatched. Supplemented by reference TRBV15 and TRBJ2-2, the full variable domain reads DAMVIQNPRYQVTQFGKPVTLSCSQTLNHNVMYWYQQKSSQAPKLLFHYYDKDFNNEADTPDNFQSRRPNTSFCFLDIRSPGLGDTAMYLCATSSIRLAGFGELFFGEGSRLTVL.

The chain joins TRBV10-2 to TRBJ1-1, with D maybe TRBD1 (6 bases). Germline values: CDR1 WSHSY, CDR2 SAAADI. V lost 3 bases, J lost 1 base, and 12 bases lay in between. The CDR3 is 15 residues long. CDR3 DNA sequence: TGCGCCAGCAGTGACACGGGACACTCGAACACTGAAGCTTTCTTT. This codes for CASSDTGHSNTEAFF.

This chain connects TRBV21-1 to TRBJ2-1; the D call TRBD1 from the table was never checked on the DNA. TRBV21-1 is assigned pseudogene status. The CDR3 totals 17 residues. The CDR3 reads CASSKLPPGQGYNEQFF. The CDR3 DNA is TGTGCCAGCAGCAAATTGCCTCCGGGACAGGGGTACAATGAGCAGTTCTTC.

The CDR3 nucleotides are TGTGCCAGTAGTACCGGACAGGCCGACGGGGAGCTGTTTTTT. Translation: CASSTGQADGELFF. The chain links TRBV19 to TRBJ2-2, with 7 bases that match TRBD1. This CDR3 comprises 14 residues. Germline CDR1 LNHDA, CDR2 SQIVND (reference sequence). V was pared by 4 bases and J by 7 bases, with 6 bases of the junction left unmatched.

CDR3 in DNA: TGTGCCAGCGGGAGGACATACTACGAGCAGTACTTC. Protein sequence: CASGRTYYEQYF. The chain carries TRBV27 and TRBJ2-7, with D maybe TRBD2 (6 bases). Trimming took 8 bases from V and 3 from J, leaving 11 bases between them. This CDR3 spans 12 amino acids. CDR1 and CDR2 from the germline V gene are MNHEY and SMNVEV (reference sequence).

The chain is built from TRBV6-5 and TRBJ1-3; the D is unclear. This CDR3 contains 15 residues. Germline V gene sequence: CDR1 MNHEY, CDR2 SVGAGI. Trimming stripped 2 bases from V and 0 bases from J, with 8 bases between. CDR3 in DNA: TGTGCCAGCAGTTACGGGTCTAGCTCTGGAAACACCATATATTTT. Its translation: CASSYGSSSGNTIYF.

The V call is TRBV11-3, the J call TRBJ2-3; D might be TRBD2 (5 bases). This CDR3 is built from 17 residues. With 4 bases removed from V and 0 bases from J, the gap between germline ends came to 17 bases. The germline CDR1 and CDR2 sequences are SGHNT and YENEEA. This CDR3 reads CASSSPRPSTSTDTQYF. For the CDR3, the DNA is TGTGCCAGCAGCTCCCCACGACCTAGCACTAGCACAGATACGCAGTATTTT. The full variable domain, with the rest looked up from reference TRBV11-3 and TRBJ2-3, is EAGVVQSPRYKIIEKKQPVAFWCNPISGHNTLYWYLQNLGQGPELLIRYENEEAVDDSQLPKDRFSAERLKGVDSTLKIQPAELGDSAVYLCASSSPRPSTSTDTQYFGPGTRLTVL.

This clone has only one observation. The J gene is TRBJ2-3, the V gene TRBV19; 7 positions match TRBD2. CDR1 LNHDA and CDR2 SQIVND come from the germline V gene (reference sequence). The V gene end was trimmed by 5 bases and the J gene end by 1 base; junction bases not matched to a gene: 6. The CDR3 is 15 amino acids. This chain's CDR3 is CASSDGSGGTDTQYF. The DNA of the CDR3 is TGTGCCAGTAGTGACGGAAGCGGGGGCACAGATACGCAGTATTTT.

The CDR3 loop reads CASSLAGQGYYNEQFF. In DNA form, the CDR3 reads TGCGCCAGCAGCTTGGCTGGACAGGGGTACTACAATGAGCAGTTCTTC. V gene TRBV5-1 combines with J gene TRBJ2-1, with 9 nucleotides matching TRBD1. This CDR3 spans 16 amino acids. The J segment lost 3 bases and the V segment lost 0 bases, leaving 4 bases of the junction unmatched. CDR1 and CDR2 from the germline V gene are SGHRS and YFSETQ.

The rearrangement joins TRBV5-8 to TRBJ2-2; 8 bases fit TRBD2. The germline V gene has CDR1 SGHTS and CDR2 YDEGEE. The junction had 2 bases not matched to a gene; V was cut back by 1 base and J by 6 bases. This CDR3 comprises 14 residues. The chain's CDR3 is CASSLSGLAGELFF. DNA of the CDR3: TGTGCCAGCAGCTTGTCGGGACTAGCCGGGGAGCTGTTTTTT.

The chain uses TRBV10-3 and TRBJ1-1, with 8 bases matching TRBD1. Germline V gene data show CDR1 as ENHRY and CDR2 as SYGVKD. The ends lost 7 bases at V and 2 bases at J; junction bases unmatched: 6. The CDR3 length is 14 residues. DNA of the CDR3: TGTGCCATCATTCGACAGGGGTCCAACACTGAAGCTTTCTTT. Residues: CAIIRQGSNTEAFF.

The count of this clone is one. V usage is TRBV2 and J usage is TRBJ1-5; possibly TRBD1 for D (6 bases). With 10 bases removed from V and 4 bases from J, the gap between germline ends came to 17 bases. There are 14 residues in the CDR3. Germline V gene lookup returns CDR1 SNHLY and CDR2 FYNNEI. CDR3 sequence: CATAGEVGNQPQHF. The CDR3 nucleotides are TGTGCCACCGCAGGGGAAGTCGGTAATCAGCCCCAGCATTTT.

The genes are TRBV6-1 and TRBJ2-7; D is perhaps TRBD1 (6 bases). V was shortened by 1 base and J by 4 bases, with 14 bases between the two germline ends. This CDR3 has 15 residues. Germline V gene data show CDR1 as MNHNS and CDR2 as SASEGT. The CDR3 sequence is CASSEEAGVGYEQYF. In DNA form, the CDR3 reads TGTGCCAGCAGTGAAGAAGCAGGGGTAGGGTACGAGCAGTACTTC.

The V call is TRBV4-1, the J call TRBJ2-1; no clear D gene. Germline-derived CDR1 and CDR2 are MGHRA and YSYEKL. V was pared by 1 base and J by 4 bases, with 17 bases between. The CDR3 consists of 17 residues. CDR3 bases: TGCGCCAGCAGCCAAGGTTGGGCAGGTGTCGTGTACAATGAGCAGTTCTTC. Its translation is CASSQGWAGVVYNEQFF.